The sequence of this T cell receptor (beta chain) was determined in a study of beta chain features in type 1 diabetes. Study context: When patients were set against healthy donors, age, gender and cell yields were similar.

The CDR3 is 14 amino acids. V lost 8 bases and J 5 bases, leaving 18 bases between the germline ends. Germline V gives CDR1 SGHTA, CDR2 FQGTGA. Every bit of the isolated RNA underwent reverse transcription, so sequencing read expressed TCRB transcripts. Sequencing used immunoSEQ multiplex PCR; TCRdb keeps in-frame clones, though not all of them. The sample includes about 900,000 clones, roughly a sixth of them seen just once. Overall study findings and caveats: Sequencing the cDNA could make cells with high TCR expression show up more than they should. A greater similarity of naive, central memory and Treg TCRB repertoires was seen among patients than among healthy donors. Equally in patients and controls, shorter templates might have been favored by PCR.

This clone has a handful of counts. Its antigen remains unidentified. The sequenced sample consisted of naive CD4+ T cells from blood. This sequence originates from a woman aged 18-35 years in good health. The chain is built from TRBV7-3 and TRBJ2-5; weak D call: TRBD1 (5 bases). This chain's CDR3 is CASPPLEPGETQYF. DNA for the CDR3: TGTGCCAGCCCCCCGTTGGAGCCAGGGGAGACCCAGTACTTC.